The rows below give T cell receptor beta chains drawn from one sample of a study of T cells in Graves' hyperthyroidism and ophthalmopathy. TCRdb reprocessed the multiplex PCR reads via MiXCR and lists one record per CDR3 protein. This sample has hundreds of thousands of distinct CDR3 sequences, with approximately 40% found just once. Material: blood. The origin of the receptors is a man aged 18 to 29 with Graves' hyperthyroidism. The CDR3 runs from the conserved cysteine through the conserved F or W. The D gene is left open where the match is weak. For some rows the clone size is stated as once, few or many, or as a class when expanded; others skip it.

d_call	clone_size	v_call	j_call	cdr3_aa	cdr3_nt
TRBD1	few	TRBV10-3	TRBJ2-6	CASRFNVWDRTFSGANVLTF	TGTGCCAGCAGATTTAACGTTTGGGACAGAACATTCTCTGGGGCCAACGTCCTGACTTTC
.	.	TRBV20-1	TRBJ1-1	CSARGARSTVRGMEAFF	TGCAGTGCTAGAGGCGCCCGCTCGACAGTCCGGGGGATGGAAGCTTTCTTT
TRBD1	.	TRBV28	TRBJ1-4	CASATGQGAEKLFF	TGTGCCAGCGCGACGGGACAGGGGGCTGAAAAACTGTTTTTT
.	many	TRBV10-2	TRBJ1-5	CASSESRVGLSNQPQHF	TGCGCCAGCAGTGAGTCCAGAGTGGGCCTTAGCAATCAGCCCCAGCATTTT
.	.	TRBV9	TRBJ2-5	CASSVGAEEETQYF	TGTGCCAGCAGCGTAGGAGCGGAAGAAGAGACCCAGTACTTC
.	.	TRBV9	TRBJ1-1	CASSVVMGVGEVAFF	TGTGCCAGCAGCGTAGTCATGGGGGTCGGGGAGGTAGCTTTCTTT
.	many	TRBV6-5	TRBJ2-5	CATREYQETQYF	TGTGCCACACGGGAATATCAAGAGACCCAGTACTTC
.	.	TRBV5-1	TRBJ2-2	CASSLAGEPTGELFF	TGCGCCAGCAGCTTGGCAGGAGAGCCCACCGGGGAGCTGTTTTTT
.	few	TRBV20-1	TRBJ2-7	CSALRANEQYF	TGCAGTGCTCTCAGGGCCAACGAGCAGTACTTC
.	.	TRBV12-3/TRBV12-4	TRBJ2-5	CASTRMTQYF	TGTGCCAGCACGCGGATGACCCAGTACTTC
.	few	TRBV5-1	TRBJ2-5	CASSLALGGETQYF	TGCGCCAGCAGCTTGGCCCTGGGAGGAGAGACCCAGTACTTC
.	many	TRBV7-9	TRBJ2-7	CASSLAAGTYEQYF	TGTGCCAGCAGCTTAGCGGCAGGTACCTACGAGCAGTACTTC
TRBD1	few	TRBV9	TRBJ2-7	CASSLWDREFEQYF	TGTGCCAGCAGCTTATGGGACAGGGAGTTCGAGCAGTACTTC
.	many	TRBV5-1	TRBJ1-1	CASSLTSAEAFF	TGCGCCAGCAGCTTGACAAGCGCTGAAGCTTTCTTT
TRBD1	many	TRBV13	TRBJ1-3	CASSEGGGQGYTIYF	TGTGCCAGCAGCGAAGGTGGAGGACAGGGTTACACCATATATTTT
TRBD1	many	TRBV29-1	TRBJ2-7	CSARPGTASYEQYF	TGCAGCGCGCGTCCCGGGACAGCCTCCTACGAGCAGTACTTC
.	.	TRBV5-1	TRBJ2-7	CASSLVEGGSYEQYF	TGCGCCAGCAGCTTAGTAGAGGGGGGATCCTACGAGCAGTACTTC
.	.	TRBV6-5	TRBJ1-2	CASSSEQIYGYTF	TGTGCCAGCAGTTCCGAACAGATCTATGGCTACACCTTC
TRBD1	many	TRBV29-1	TRBJ2-5	CSGRDRVQETQYF	TGCAGCGGGAGGGACAGGGTTCAAGAGACCCAGTACTTC
.	.	TRBV25-1	TRBJ2-5	CASSLVGEYGETQYF	TGTGCCAGCAGCTTAGTGGGAGAATATGGAGAGACCCAGTACTTC
.	few	TRBV7-2	TRBJ2-7	CASSLAGAPRDEQYF	TGTGCCAGCAGCTTAGCCGGGGCCCCCAGGGACGAGCAGTACTTC
.	.	TRBV7-8	TRBJ2-7	CASSSFDLGPYEQYF	TGTGCCAGCAGTTCCTTCGACCTCGGCCCCTACGAGCAGTACTTC
.	many	TRBV5-4	TRBJ2-7	CASSWGDRYEQYF	TGTGCCAGCAGCTGGGGGGACAGATACGAGCAGTACTTC
.	.	TRBV12-5	TRBJ2-7	CASGLPGDHYEQYF	TGTGCTAGTGGTTTGCCCGGTGATCACTACGAGCAGTACTTC
.	many	TRBV7-2	TRBJ1-1	CASSDGTLNTEAFF	TGTGCCAGCAGCGACGGGACTTTGAACACTGAAGCTTTCTTT
TRBD2	once	TRBV29-1	TRBJ2-1	CSVVPLAGIATPYNEQFF	TGCAGCGTTGTCCCACTAGCGGGTATTGCAACGCCTTACAATGAGCAGTTCTTC
.	.	TRBV7-2	TRBJ1-1	CASSQALQAFF	TGTGCCAGCAGCCAAGCGCTACAGGCTTTCTTT
.	many	TRBV24-1	TRBJ1-5	CATSDQGFGQPQHF	TGTGCCACCAGTGACCAGGGTTTTGGCCAGCCCCAGCATTTT
.	many	TRBV29-1	TRBJ1-4	CSVEDFNEKLFF	TGCAGCGTTGAGGATTTTAATGAAAAACTGTTTTTT
TRBD1	few	TRBV7-8	TRBJ2-5	CASSPEDREETQYF	TGTGCCAGCAGCCCCGAGGACAGGGAGGAGACCCAGTACTTC
.	few	TRBV7-9	TRBJ2-2	CASSLSMNTGELFF	TGTGCCAGCAGCTTGTCTATGAACACCGGGGAGCTGTTTTTT
.	.	TRBV15	TRBJ1-6	CATSARTPLHF	TGTGCCACCAGCGCCCGGACACCCCTCCACTTT
.	many	TRBV7-9	TRBJ1-1	CASSSRETNTEAFF	TGTGCCAGCAGCTCCAGGGAAACGAACACTGAAGCTTTCTTT
TRBD2	many	TRBV7-9	TRBJ2-5	CASSWTSGGSRETQYF	TGTGCCAGCAGCTGGACTAGCGGGGGTAGCAGGGAGACCCAGTACTTC
.	.	TRBV20-1	TRBJ2-7	CSALPGGEQYF	TGCAGTGCCCTCCCAGGTGGCGAGCAGTACTTC
TRBD2	.	TRBV4-3	TRBJ2-5	CASSQDHGGGASETQYF	TGCGCCAGCAGCCAAGATCACGGCGGGGGGGCCTCCGAGACCCAGTACTTC
.	few	TRBV7-9	TRBJ1-4	CASSLRGTSLFF	TGTGCCAGCAGCTTACGCGGTACATCACTGTTTTTT
.	few	TRBV7-7	TRBJ2-2	CASSRLNTGELFF	TGTGCTAGCAGCAGGCTTAACACCGGGGAGCTGTTTTTT
.	.	TRBV12-3/TRBV12-4	TRBJ2-2	CASSLGPGEPFF	TGTGCCAGCAGTTTGGGGCCCGGGGAGCCGTTTTTT
.	few	TRBV5-8	TRBJ2-5	CASSRGIALQETQYF	TGTGCCAGCAGCCGGGGGATCGCGCTCCAAGAGACCCAGTACTTC
.	.	TRBV19	TRBJ2-7	CASSIRVVGDNGYEQYF	TGTGCCAGTAGTATCCGGGTAGTTGGAGATAATGGCTACGAGCAGTACTTC
.	.	TRBV29-1	TRBJ2-2	CSALLRAGNTGELFF	TGCAGCGCTCTTCTCCGAGCGGGGAACACCGGGGAGCTGTTTTTT
TRBD2	.	TRBV20-1	TRBJ2-7	CSARDWLAGAYEQYF	TGCAGTGCTAGAGATTGGCTAGCGGGAGCCTACGAGCAGTACTTC
.	.	TRBV29-1	TRBJ2-2	CSVGRWGPENTGELFF	TGCAGCGTTGGGAGGTGGGGACCCGAGAACACCGGGGAGCTGTTTTTT